The 25 T cell receptor beta chains below come from one sample, sequenced in a study of cytomegalovirus exposure and HLA in healthy donors. The primer mix had 60 Vbeta and 13 Jbeta primers. Clones were sequenced by immunoSEQ multiplex PCR, and TCRdb holds only the in-frame ones, with some missing. The sample consists of some 140,000 clones, roughly 73% of them appearing once. The sequencing sample was made of PBMCs. These receptors were taken from a woman in her thirties or forties in good health and CMV-seronegative.

This clone was seen a handful of times. The chain joins TRBV4-2 to TRBJ2-2; D not certain. The V end lost 0 bases, the J end lost 2 bases, and 16 bases lay between the germline ends. The CDR3 covers 18 residues. Looked up from germline, CDR1 is LGHNA and CDR2 is YNFKEQ. CDR3 in amino acids: CASSQDFLGQENTGELFF. The CDR3 DNA reads as TGTGCCAGCAGCCAAGATTTCTTGGGCCAGGAAAACACCGGGGAGCTGTTTTTT.

This sequence joins TRBV5-6 and TRBJ2-7; D not resolved. Deletions cut 4 bases from V and 3 bases from J, with 14 bases between. The CDR3 loop spans 14 amino acids. The germline gives CDR1 SGHDT, CDR2 YYEEEE. CDR3 sequence reads: CASSPLKNSYEQYF. CDR3 DNA sequence: TGTGCCAGCAGCCCCCTCAAAAATAGCTACGAGCAGTACTTC.

The chain has TRBV7-8 and TRBJ2-3; 7 nucleotides match TRBD1. The ends lost 2 bases at V and 3 bases at J; junction bases unmatched: 8. CDR3 length equals 16 residues. Germline V gene data show CDR1 as SGHVS and CDR2 as FQNEAQ. In DNA form, the CDR3 reads TGTGCCAGCAGCTTACGATCGACAGGGATGACAGATACGCAGTATTTT. Translated, it gives CASSLRSTGMTDTQYF.

The V call is TRBV6-1, the J call TRBJ2-3, with D possibly matching TRBD1 (5 bases). This CDR3 has 17 amino acids. With 0 bases removed from V and 4 bases from J, the gap between germline ends came to 17 bases. The germline V gene encodes CDR1 MNHNS and CDR2 SASEGT. CDR3 region: CASSEASTGWRADTQYF. CDR3 nucleotides: TGTGCCAGCAGTGAAGCTTCCACAGGCTGGCGTGCAGATACGCAGTATTTT.

The rearrangement uses TRBV12-5 and TRBJ1-6, with 9 bases lining up with TRBD1. This CDR3 has 13 residues. V gave up 5 bases and J gave up 11 bases; unmatched junction bases: 4. Germline CDR1 is LGHNT and CDR2 is FRNRAP. The CDR3 region is CASGSDRGTPLHF. The CDR3 DNA follows: TGTGCTAGTGGTAGCGACAGGGGGACACCCCTCCACTTT.

This chain uses TRBV7-6 with TRBJ2-2; 9 nucleotides align to TRBD2. The CDR3 is 16 amino acids. The trim removed 2 bases at V and 3 bases at J, leaving 4 bases unmatched. The germline gives CDR1 SGHVS, CDR2 FNYEAQ. The CDR3 protein is CASSLLAGVDTGELFF. The CDR3 DNA reads as TGTGCCAGCAGCTTATTAGCGGGGGTCGACACCGGGGAGCTGTTTTTT.

This chain joins TRBV6-6 and TRBJ2-7; 10 positions match TRBD1. CDR3 length equals 15 residues. Germline assignment: CDR1 MNHNY and CDR2 SVGAGI (reference sequence). J gave up 2 bases and V 6 bases, and 7 bases lay outside the gene matches. This chain's CDR3 is CASSPRQGAAYEQYF. In DNA form, the CDR3 reads TGTGCCAGCAGCCCGAGACAGGGGGCCGCCTACGAGCAGTACTTC.

V and J are TRBV9 and TRBJ2-3, with 14 bases lining up with TRBD2. CDR1 and CDR2 (germline): SGDLS, YYNGEE. The J segment lost 5 bases and the V segment lost 3 bases, leaving 2 bases of the junction unmatched. This CDR3 spans 15 amino acids. CDR3 coding DNA: TGTGCCAGCAGCGGCGGGACTAGCGGGGGAGATACGCAGTATTTT. The encoded protein is CASSGGTSGGDTQYF.

The genes are TRBV18 and TRBJ1-3; 7 bases are shared with TRBD1. Germline-derived CDR1 and CDR2 are KGHSH and LQKENI. The CDR3 has 16 amino acids. After removal of 3 bases from V and 0 bases from J, the junction contained 5 bases not matched to a gene. Written as DNA, the CDR3 is TGTGCCAGCTCACCGCAGGGACAGAACTCTGGAAACACCATATATTTT. Translation gives CASSPQGQNSGNTIYF.

The gene calls are TRBV4-1 and TRBJ1-4; the D gene is possibly TRBD1 (6 bases). Germline V gives CDR1 MGHRA, CDR2 YSYEKL. The CDR3 totals 14 residues. Between the trimmed V and J ends, which lost 5 bases and 7 bases, there was a span of 14 bases. The CDR3 region has the DNA TGCGCCAGCAGCAATCAGGGGCTAGGTGAAAAACTGTTTTTT. Translation: CASSNQGLGEKLFF.

The rearrangement joins TRBV5-6 to TRBJ2-7; D remains ambiguous. CDR1 and CDR2 from the germline V gene are SGHDT and YYEEEE. V was shortened by 5 bases and J by 6 bases, with 21 bases between the two germline ends. The CDR3 spans 15 residues. CDR3 loop: CASRVYWATTSEQYF. As DNA, the CDR3 is TGTGCCAGCAGGGTCTATTGGGCTACGACCAGCGAGCAGTACTTC.

J is TRBJ1-1 and V is TRBV5-1, with D possibly TRBD1 on 5 matching bases. CDR1 and CDR2 (germline): SGHRS, YFSETQ. Trimming removed 5 bases from V and 5 bases from J, with 10 bases in between. The CDR3 runs to 12 residues. The CDR3 region is CASRGGLTEAFF. CDR3 nucleotides: TGCGCCAGCAGGGGGGGGTTGACTGAAGCTTTCTTT. The variable domain in full, with the rest retrieved from reference TRBV5-1 and TRBJ1-1, is KAGVTQTPRYLIKTRGQQVTLSCSPISGHRSVSWYQQTPGQGLQFLFEYFSETQRNKGNFPGRFSGRQFSNSRSEMNVSTLELGDSALYLCASRGGLTEAFFGQGTRLTVV.

The chain links TRBV5-4 to TRBJ2-5, with 7 positions matching TRBD1. J lost 5 bases, V lost 0 bases, and 7 bases had no gene match. The CDR3 loop spans 15 amino acids. The germline V gene has CDR1 SGHNT and CDR2 YYREEE (reference sequence). The CDR3 reads CASSLGGPGGETQYF. As DNA, the CDR3 is TGTGCCAGCAGCTTGGGGGGCCCAGGGGGTGAGACCCAGTACTTC.

As to this clone: An end of the junction does not agree with germline; a read error may underlie this. This sequence joins TRBV6-5 and TRBJ1-6; no firm D call. Germline lookup yields CDR1 MNHEY and CDR2 SVGAGI. The length of the CDR3 is 12 residues. CDR3 residues: CASSPTNLPLHF. Written as DNA, the CDR3 is TGTGCCAGTTCACCCACTAATTTACCCCTCCACTTT.

About this clone: Other DNA sequences from this sample encode an identical CDR3 as well. The V gene is TRBV9, the J gene TRBJ2-5; TRBD2 agrees at 8 bases. Germline lookup yields CDR1 SGDLS and CDR2 YYNGEE. The CDR3 is made up of 14 amino acids. V shed 0 bases, J shed 2 bases, and the junction held 0 bases outside the gene matches. The CDR3 region is CASSVGGGQETQYF. CDR3 in DNA: TGTGCCAGCAGCGTAGGCGGGGGGCAAGAGACCCAGTACTTC.

This chain joins TRBV7-2 and TRBJ2-7, with a possible D match to TRBD1 (6 bases). This CDR3 has 16 amino acids. V lost 6 bases and J 5 bases, leaving 23 bases between the germline ends. Germline values: CDR1 SGHTA, CDR2 FQGNSA. The CDR3 reads CASSSKVTGIYDEQYF. The CDR3 DNA follows: TGTGCCAGCAGTTCTAAGGTCACAGGGATTTACGACGAGCAGTACTTC.

The chain couples TRBV11-1 to TRBJ2-7; 7 bases agree with TRBD1. Trimming at V came to 5 bases and at J to 7 bases, leaving 8 bases not matched to a gene. Germline values: CDR1 SGHAT, CDR2 FQDESV (reference sequence). There are 13 residues in the CDR3. The CDR3 coding sequence is TGTGCCAGCAGCCCCGGACAGGCATCGGAGCAGTACGTC. This encodes CASSPGQASEQYV.

This clone was counted a single time. The chain is built from TRBV14 and TRBJ2-2; D possibly corresponds to TRBD1 (5 bases). Trimming stripped 4 bases from V and 3 bases from J, with 15 bases between. Per the germline V gene, CDR1 is SGHDN and CDR2 is FVKESK. The CDR3 length is 16 residues. CDR3 sequence (DNA): TGTGCCAGCAGCCGCTGGGCGGACACGCACACCGGGGAGCTGTTTTTT. Its translation: CASSRWADTHTGELFF.

This clone is a singleton in its sample. The gene calls are TRBV27 and TRBJ1-1; D unclear. CDR1 and CDR2 from the germline V gene are MNHEY and SMNVEV (reference sequence). V was clipped by 5 bases and J by 1 base, with 8 bases between them. This CDR3 has 13 amino acids. CDR3 sequence reads: CASSVTGNTEAFF. Here the CDR3 DNA reads TGTGCCAGCAGTGTCACCGGGAACACTGAAGCTTTCTTT.

The chain is built from TRBV4-2 and TRBJ2-5, with 13 bases identical to TRBD2. V lost 2 bases and J lost 5; bases outside the gene matches: 8. This CDR3 region has 17 residues. Germline V gives CDR1 LGHNA, CDR2 YNFKEQ. In nucleotides, the CDR3 is TGTGCCAGCAGCCAATTCTCACTAGCGGGGGGGGAGGAGACCCAGTACTTC. Its protein is CASSQFSLAGGEETQYF.

V is TRBV9 and J is TRBJ1-6; TRBD1 is a possible D gene (5 bases). The CDR3 contains 14 residues. From germline, CDR1 is SGDLS and CDR2 YYNGEE. Trimming took off 3 bases at V and 13 bases at J, with 17 bases between the two ends. DNA of the CDR3: TGTGCCAGCAGCGAGTATGGGGACGGGAGCCCCCTCCACTTT. As protein: CASSEYGDGSPLHF.

The chain joins TRBV27 to TRBJ2-5; TRBD2 agrees at 8 bases. The CDR3 consists of 14 residues. Trimming removed 5 bases from V and 5 bases from J; junction bases left unmatched: 7. Germline lookup yields CDR1 MNHEY and CDR2 SMNVEV (reference sequence). The CDR3 nucleotides read TGTGCCAGCAGTCCGAGCGGGGGACGGGAGACCCAGTACTTC. Translation: CASSPSGGRETQYF.

The chain employs TRBV6-1 and TRBJ2-3, with D possibly matching TRBD2 (7 bases). The germline V gene has CDR1 MNHNS and CDR2 SASEGT. The CDR3 is 13 residues long. Between the trimmed V and J ends, which lost 8 bases and 6 bases, there was a span of 15 bases. The CDR3 sequence is CASERGGADTQYF. CDR3 coding DNA: TGTGCCAGCGAAAGGGGGGGGGCGGATACGCAGTATTTT.

V gene TRBV5-1 combines with J gene TRBJ2-5, with D possibly TRBD2 on 6 matching bases. V shed 6 bases and J shed 1 base, with 16 bases lying between them. The CDR3 covers 15 residues. CDR1 is SGHRS and CDR2 is YFSETQ in the germline V gene. The CDR3 nucleotides read TGCGCCAGCAAGGTTCGCGGGGTCAGCCAAGAGACCCAGTACTTC. Amino acid sequence: CASKVRGVSQETQYF.

This clone came up a few times. This chain joins TRBV7-3 and TRBJ2-2; 7 nucleotides line up with TRBD2. Germline V gene data show CDR1 as SGHTA and CDR2 as FQGTGA. The CDR3 has 17 residues. V lost 4 bases to trimming and J lost 5 bases; unmatched junction nucleotides: 13. The CDR3 spells CASSSGPGGRETGELFF. CDR3 coding DNA: TGTGCCAGCAGCTCTGGGCCCGGGGGGAGGGAAACCGGGGAGCTGTTTTTT.